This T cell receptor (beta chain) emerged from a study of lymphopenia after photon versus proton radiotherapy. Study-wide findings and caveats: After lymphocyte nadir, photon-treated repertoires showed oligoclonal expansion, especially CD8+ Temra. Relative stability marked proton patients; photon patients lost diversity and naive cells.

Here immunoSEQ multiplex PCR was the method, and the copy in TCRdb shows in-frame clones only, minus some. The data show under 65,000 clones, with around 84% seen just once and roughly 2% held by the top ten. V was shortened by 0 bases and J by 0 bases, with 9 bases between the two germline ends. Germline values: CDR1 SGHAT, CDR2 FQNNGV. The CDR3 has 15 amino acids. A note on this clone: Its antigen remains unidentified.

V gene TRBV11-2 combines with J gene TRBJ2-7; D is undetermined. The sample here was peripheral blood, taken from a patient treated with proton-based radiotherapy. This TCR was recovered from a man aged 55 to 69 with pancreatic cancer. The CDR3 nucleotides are TGTGCCAGCAGCTTAGAGCCTATCAGCTCCTACGAGCAGTACTTC. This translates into CASSLEPISSYEQYF.